Reported below is one T cell receptor beta chain. The target antigen is unknown. This sample was included in a study of cytomegalovirus exposure and HLA in healthy donors. General study points: Among TCR beta chains, those listed as cytomegalovirus-associated numbered more than 150. A later analysis reportedly identified an Asian-associated ancestry cluster as carrying fewer N-insertions than the 666-donor mean.

PCR was performed using 60 Vbeta and 13 Jbeta primers. The data were produced by immunoSEQ multiplex PCR, yet TCRdb's version contains in-frame clones alone and is incomplete. The repertoire holds 150,000 to 200,000 clones, with about 85% as singletons. Germline trimming cut 4 bases from V and 3 bases from J; bases unmatched to any gene: 5. The CDR3 spans 15 residues. Germline lookup yields CDR1 LGHNA and CDR2 YSLEER. This TCR was sampled from a man between 25 and 39 years old in good health and CMV-seropositive. Sequenced input: PBMCs. The chain employs TRBV4-3 and TRBJ2-7; 11 bases line up with TRBD2. CDR3 in DNA: TGCGCCAGCAGCCGAACTAGCGGGAGTGTCTACGAGCAGTACTTC. Protein product: CASSRTSGSVYEQYF.